The T cell receptor (beta chain) under discussion was sequenced for a study of vaccination and CD4 T cells after COVID-19. Study in general: From HCoV-229E, HCoV-OC43, HCoV-NL63 and SARS-CoV-2, overlapping spike peptides were used to stimulate the cells.

The treatment: roughly 10-day PBMC culture with coronavirus spike peptide pools or control peptides (ViraFEST assay). Researchers used the Oncomine TCR Beta short-read assay to sequence DNA from cultured CD4+ T cells. After culture, CD4+ T cells served as the source for genomic DNA extraction. MiXCR was run by TCRdb on the PCR reads, yielding one entry per CDR3 protein. In the table there are some 15,000 distinct CDR3 sequences, about 63% of which are singletons. Details on this clonotype: No antigen is known for it.

The length of the CDR3 is 16 residues. V was clipped by 0 bases and J by 3 bases; unmatched bases: 5. From germline, CDR1 is WNHNN and CDR2 SYGVQD (reference sequence). The chain carries TRBV10-1 and TRBJ2-1; 7 bases fit TRBD1. The TCR sequence derives from a human donor who had recovered from COVID-19. The sample was CD4+ T cells from blood, cultured in vitro. CDR3 sequence (DNA): TGCGCCAGCAGTGAGTCGACAGGGTTCGTCTACAATGAGCAGTTCTTC. Encoded protein: CASSESTGFVYNEQFF.